Described below is a single TCR beta chain sequence and its context. Its antigen is still unknown. The data derive from a study of OX40 agonist ivuxolimab in advanced cancers. Study context: Two cutaneous melanoma patients and one hepatocellular carcinoma patient, three in all, had partial responses. Study-wide results and limits: CD8+ T cells were the subset that, on average, had more expanded clones than CD4+.

Trimming at V came to 6 bases and at J to 0 bases, leaving 8 bases not matched to a gene. CDR1 and CDR2 from the germline V gene are MDHEN and SYDVKM. The CDR3 sequence is 15 residues long. TCRdb's table, derived via immunoSEQ multiplex PCR, lists solely in-frame clones and lacks some. The data hold some 69,000 clones, with approximately 80% observed a single time. The sample in question was CD4+ or CD8+ T cells sorted from blood, obtained in a trial of the OX40 agonist ivuxolimab. The clonotype comes from an adult with an advanced solid tumor such as melanoma, head and neck, liver or kidney cancer. The J gene is TRBJ2-7, the V gene TRBV28; 7 nucleotides agree with TRBD1. The CDR3, as DNA: TGTGCCAGCAGCCAACGACAGGGTGCCTCCTACGAGCAGTACTTC. It translates to CASSQRQGASYEQYF.